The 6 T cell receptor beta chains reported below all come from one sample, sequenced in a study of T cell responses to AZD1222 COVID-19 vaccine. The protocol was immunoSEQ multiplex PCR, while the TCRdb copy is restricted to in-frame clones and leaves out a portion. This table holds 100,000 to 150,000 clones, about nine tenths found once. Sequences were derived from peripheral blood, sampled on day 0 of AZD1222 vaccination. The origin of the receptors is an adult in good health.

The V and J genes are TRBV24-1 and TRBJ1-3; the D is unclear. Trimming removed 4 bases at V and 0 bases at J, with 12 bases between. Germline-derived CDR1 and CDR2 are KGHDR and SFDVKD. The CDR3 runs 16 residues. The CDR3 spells CATSESDISSGNTIYF. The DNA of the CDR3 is TGTGCCACCAGTGAGAGCGACATTAGCTCTGGAAACACCATATATTTT.

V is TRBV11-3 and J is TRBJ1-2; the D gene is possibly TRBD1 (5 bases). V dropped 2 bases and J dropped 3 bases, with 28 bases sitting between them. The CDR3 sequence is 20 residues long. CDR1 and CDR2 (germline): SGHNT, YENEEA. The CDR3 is CASSLPRGSFSNPYDYGYTF. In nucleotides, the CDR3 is TGTGCCAGCAGCTTACCACGGGGGAGTTTTAGTAACCCCTATGACTATGGCTACACCTTC.

CDR3 sequence (DNA): TGTGCCAGCAGCCAAGGACAGGGGGCGCGCTATGGCTACACCTTC. Protein sequence: CASSQGQGARYGYTF. The chain combines TRBV4-2 with TRBJ1-2, with 10 positions matching TRBD1. This CDR3 contains 15 residues. V lost 1 base, J lost 4 bases, and 3 bases stayed unmatched. CDR1 is LGHNA and CDR2 is YNFKEQ in the germline V gene.

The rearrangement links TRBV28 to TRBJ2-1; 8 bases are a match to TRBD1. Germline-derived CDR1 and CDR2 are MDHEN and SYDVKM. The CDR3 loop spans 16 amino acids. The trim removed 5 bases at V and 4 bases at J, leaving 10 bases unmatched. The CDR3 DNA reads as TGTGCCAGCAGTGCCCCGGTCCAGGGGGCGTACAATGAGCAGTTCTTC. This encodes CASSAPVQGAYNEQFF.

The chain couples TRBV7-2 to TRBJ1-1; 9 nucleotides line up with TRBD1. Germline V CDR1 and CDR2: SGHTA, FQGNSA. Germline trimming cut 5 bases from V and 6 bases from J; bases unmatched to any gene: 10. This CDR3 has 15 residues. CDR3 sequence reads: CASSQRQGGIAEAFF. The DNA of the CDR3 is TGTGCCAGCAGCCAAAGACAGGGGGGCATTGCTGAAGCTTTCTTT.

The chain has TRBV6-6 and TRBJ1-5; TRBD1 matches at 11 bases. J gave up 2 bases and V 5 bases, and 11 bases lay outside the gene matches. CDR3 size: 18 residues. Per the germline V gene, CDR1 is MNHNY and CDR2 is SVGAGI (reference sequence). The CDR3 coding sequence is TGTGCCAGCAGTCCACCGGGACAGGGGGGTACGGGCAATCAGCCCCAGCATTTT. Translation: CASSPPGQGGTGNQPQHF.